This entry describes one TCR beta chain. Its antigen is not identified. This sample was taken from a study of identical twins. Findings of the study overall: Part of the zero-insertion signal could reflect confounding by invariant MAIT and iNKT cells.

Template switching added a universal primer site; cDNA carried unique molecular identifiers. From the 5' RACE reads, TCRdb called clonotypes with MiXCR, one entry per CDR3 protein. The profile shows 600,000 to 800,000 distinct CDR3 sequences, 21% of them singletons. V shed 4 bases and J 2 bases; nucleotides not matched to a gene: 2. This CDR3 is 14 amino acids long. Germline assignment: CDR1 SGHRS and CDR2 YFSETQ. This same sample was also part of a study on T cells expressing NK-cell markers. As reported in that work: The authors derived TCR beta repertoires from sorted CD3+CD56+NKG2C+, CD3+CD56+NKG2C- and CD3+CD56-NKG2C+ T cells.

Input material: PBMCs. This clonotype originated in a woman aged 18-30 years in good health. The V call is TRBV5-1, the J call TRBJ2-7; 11 positions match TRBD2. The CDR3 bases are TGCGCCAGCAGCGCGACTAGCGGGGCCTACGAGCAGTACTTC. As protein: CASSATSGAYEQYF.